The sequence of this T cell receptor beta chain was determined in a study of post-analysis software for immune sequencing data. Study-level information: Disease trajectories encompassed relapsing-remitting, secondary progressive and progressive-relapsing multiple sclerosis. Study-wide findings and caveats: Same-batch preparations were strongly co-clustered by F measure. TRBV5-6, TRBV5-1 and TRBV20-1 were among four to six TRBV segments more frequent in patients than controls. In multiple sclerosis, normalized Chao1 diversity was significantly below that of controls.

This clonotype has only a few counts. Its antigen is undetermined. The CDR3 is 15 amino acids. J lost 5 bases, V lost 7 bases, and 9 bases had no gene match. The germline CDR1 and CDR2 sequences are SGDLS and YYNGEE. Unique molecular identifiers featured in each of the TCR beta cDNA libraries. The yield from about 1 to 10 million T cells was around 500,000 cDNA molecules in total. TCRdb ran MiXCR on the PCR reads and lists one entry per CDR3 protein. This sample yields hundreds of thousands of distinct CDR3 sequences, of which roughly 35% are seen a single time; 13% belongs to the top ten. This receptor was taken from a girl aged 10-17 years with multiple sclerosis. Sequences were obtained from blood. This chain uses TRBV9 with TRBJ2-5; 12 nucleotides match TRBD2. The chain's CDR3 is CASSSPSGGAETQYF. CDR3 in DNA: TGTGCCAGCTCGTCTCCTAGCGGGGGGGCCGAGACCCAGTACTTC.